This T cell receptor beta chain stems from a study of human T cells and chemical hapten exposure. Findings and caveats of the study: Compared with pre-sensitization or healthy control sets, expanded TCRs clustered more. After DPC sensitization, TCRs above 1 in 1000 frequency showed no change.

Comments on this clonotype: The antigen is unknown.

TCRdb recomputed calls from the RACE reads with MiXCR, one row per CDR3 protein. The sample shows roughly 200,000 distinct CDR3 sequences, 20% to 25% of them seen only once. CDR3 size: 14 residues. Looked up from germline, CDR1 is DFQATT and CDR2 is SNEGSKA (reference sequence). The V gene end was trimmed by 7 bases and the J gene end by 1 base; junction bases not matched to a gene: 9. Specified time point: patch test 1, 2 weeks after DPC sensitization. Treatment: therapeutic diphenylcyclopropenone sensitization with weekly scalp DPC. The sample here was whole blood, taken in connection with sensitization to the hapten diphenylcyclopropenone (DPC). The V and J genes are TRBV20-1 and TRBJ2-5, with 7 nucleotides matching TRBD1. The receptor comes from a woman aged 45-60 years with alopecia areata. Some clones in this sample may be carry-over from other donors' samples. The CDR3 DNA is TGCAGTGTCTGGGGACAGAGCTTCCAAGAGACCCAGTACTTC. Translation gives CSVWGQSFQETQYF.